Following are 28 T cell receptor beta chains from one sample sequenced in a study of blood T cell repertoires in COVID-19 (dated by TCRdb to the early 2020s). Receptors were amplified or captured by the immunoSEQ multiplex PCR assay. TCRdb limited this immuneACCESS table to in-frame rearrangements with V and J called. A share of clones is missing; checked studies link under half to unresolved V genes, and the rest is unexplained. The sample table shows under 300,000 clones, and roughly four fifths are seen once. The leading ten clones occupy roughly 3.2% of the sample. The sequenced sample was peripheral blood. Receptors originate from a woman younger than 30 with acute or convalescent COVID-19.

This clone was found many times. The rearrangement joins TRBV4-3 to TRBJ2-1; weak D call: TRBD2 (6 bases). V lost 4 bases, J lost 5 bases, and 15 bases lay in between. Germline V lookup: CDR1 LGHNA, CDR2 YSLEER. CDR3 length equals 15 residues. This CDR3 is CASSPGTHSHNEQFF. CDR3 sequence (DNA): TGCGCCAGCAGCCCTGGGACTCACAGCCACAATGAGCAGTTCTTC.

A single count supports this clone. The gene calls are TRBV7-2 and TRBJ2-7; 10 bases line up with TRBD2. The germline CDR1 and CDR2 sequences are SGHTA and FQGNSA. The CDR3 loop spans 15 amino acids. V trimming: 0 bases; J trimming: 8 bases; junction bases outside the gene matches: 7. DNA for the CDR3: TGTGCCAGCAGCTTAGCGGGTAGCGGGAGGAGTAAGCAGTACTTC. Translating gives CASSLAGSGRSKQYF.

CDR3 sequence (DNA): TGTGCCAGCAGCCAGGGGCAGGGCTATGGCTACACCTTC. Its translation is CASSQGQGYGYTF. The chain combines TRBV12-3 or TRBV12-4 with TRBJ1-2, with D possibly matching TRBD1 (6 bases). The CDR3 extends over 13 amino acids. Deletions cut 6 bases from V and 4 bases from J, with 12 bases between.

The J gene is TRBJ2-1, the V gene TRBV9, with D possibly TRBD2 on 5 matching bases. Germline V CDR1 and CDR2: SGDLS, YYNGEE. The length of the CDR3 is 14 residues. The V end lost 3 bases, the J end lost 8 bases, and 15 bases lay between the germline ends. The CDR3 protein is CASSGSRAGHEQFF. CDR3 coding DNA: TGTGCCAGCAGCGGGTCGCGGGCGGGCCATGAGCAGTTCTTC.

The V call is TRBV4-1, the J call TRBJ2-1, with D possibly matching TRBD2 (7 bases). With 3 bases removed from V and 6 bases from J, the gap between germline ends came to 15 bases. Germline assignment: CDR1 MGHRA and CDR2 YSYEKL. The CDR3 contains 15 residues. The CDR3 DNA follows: TGCGCCAGCAGCCACTCGGGGGGCGCGCTCAATGAGCAGTTCTTC. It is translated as CASSHSGGALNEQFF.

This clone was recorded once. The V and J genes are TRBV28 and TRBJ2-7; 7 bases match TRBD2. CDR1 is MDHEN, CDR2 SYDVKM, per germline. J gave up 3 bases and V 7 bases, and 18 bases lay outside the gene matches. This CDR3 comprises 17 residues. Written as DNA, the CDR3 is TGTGCCAGCACCACCGTCCGGATGCAGCGGGATGACTACGAGCAGTACTTC. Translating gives CASTTVRMQRDDYEQYF.

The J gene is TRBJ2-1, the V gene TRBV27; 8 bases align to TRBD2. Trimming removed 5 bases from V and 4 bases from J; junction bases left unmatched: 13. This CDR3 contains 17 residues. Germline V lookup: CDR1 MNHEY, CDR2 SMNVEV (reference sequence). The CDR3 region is CASSPRLARRGYNEQFF. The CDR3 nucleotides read TGTGCCAGCAGTCCCAGACTAGCGAGGCGGGGGTACAATGAGCAGTTCTTC.

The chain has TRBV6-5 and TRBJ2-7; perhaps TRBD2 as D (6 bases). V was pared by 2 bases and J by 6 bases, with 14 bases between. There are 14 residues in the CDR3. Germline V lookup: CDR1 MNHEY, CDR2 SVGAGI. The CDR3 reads CASSYTGVGSEQYF. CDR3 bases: TGTGCCAGCAGTTACACGGGAGTTGGGTCCGAGCAGTACTTC.

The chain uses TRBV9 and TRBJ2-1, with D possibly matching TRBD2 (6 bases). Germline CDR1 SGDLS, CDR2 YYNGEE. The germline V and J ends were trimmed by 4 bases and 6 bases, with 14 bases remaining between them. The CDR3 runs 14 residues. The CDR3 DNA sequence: TGTGCCAGCAGCCCCGGGGGTAGCGCCAATGAGCAGTTCTTC. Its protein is CASSPGGSANEQFF.

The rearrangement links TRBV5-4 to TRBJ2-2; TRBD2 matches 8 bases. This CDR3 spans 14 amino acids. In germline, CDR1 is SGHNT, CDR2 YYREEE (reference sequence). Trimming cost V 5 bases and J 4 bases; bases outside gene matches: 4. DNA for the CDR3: TGTGCCAGCAGTCCCGGGACTAGCACCGGGGAGCTGTTTTTT. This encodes CASSPGTSTGELFF.

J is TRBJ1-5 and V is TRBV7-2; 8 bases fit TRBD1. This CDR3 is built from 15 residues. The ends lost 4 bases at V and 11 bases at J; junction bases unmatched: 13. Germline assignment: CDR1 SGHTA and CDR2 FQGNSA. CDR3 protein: CASSSGGQGATAQHF. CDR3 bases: TGTGCCAGCAGCTCCGGTGGGCAGGGGGCGACAGCCCAGCATTTT.

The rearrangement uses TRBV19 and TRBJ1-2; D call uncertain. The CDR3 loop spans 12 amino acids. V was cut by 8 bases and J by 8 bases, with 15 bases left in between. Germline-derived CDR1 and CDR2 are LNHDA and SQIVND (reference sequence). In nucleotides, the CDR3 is TGTGCCAGTGAGGATCGACTGTGGGGCTACACCTTC. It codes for CASEDRLWGYTF.

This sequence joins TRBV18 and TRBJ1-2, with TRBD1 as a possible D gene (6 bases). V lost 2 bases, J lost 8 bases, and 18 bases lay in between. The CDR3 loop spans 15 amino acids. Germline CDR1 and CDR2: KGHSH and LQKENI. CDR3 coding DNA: TGTGCCAGCTCACCAATAGTGACAGGCGAGGGGGGCTACACCTTC. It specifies CASSPIVTGEGGYTF.

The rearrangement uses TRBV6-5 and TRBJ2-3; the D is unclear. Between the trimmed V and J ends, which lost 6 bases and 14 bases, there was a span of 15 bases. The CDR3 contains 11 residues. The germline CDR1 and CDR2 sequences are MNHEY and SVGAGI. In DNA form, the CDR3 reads TGTGCCAGCAGAGCAAGTCTAGAAGGGTATTTT. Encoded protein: CASRASLEGYF.

CDR3 nucleotide sequence: TGTGCCAGCAGTTTTAGGGCAGGGGGCGATGCGGGCTGGGAAGCTTTCTTT. This encodes CASSFRAGGDAGWEAFF. The rearrangement links TRBV27 to TRBJ1-1; 8 bases agree with TRBD1. In germline, CDR1 is MNHEY, CDR2 SMNVEV (reference sequence). Trimming removed 3 bases from V and 8 bases from J; junction bases left unmatched: 17. The length of the CDR3 is 17 residues.

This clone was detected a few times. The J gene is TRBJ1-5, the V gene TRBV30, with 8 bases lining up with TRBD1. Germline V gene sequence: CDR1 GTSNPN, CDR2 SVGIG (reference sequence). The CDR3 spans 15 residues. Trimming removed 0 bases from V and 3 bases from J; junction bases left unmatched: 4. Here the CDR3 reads CAWSVRDRHNQPQHF. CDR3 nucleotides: TGTGCCTGGAGTGTACGGGACAGGCACAATCAGCCCCAGCATTTT.

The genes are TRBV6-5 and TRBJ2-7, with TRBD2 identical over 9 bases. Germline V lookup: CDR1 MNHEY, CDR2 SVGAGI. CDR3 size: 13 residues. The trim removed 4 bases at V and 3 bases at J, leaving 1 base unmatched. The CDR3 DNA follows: TGTGCCAGCAGTTTAGCGGGAGTCTACGAGCAGTACTTC. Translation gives CASSLAGVYEQYF.

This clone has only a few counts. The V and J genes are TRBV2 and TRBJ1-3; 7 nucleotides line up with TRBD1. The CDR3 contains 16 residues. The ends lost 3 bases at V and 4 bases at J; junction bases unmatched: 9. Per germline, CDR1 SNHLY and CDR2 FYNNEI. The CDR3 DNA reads TGTGCCAGCAGTGAGGCCCGGGACAGAGAAGGAAACACCATATATTTT. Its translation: CASSEARDREGNTIYF.

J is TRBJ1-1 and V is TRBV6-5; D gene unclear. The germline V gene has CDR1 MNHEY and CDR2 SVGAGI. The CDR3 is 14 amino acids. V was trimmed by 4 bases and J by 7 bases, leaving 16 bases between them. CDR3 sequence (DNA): TGTGCCAGCAGTTCACTCGGGAGAATTGGTGAAGCTTTCTTT. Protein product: CASSSLGRIGEAFF.

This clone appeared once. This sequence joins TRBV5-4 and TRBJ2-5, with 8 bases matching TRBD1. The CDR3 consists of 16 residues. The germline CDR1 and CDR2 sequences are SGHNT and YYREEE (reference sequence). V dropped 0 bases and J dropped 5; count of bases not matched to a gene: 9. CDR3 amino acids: CASSLDPYRGRETQYF. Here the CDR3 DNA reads TGTGCCAGCAGCTTGGATCCTTACAGGGGGAGGGAGACCCAGTACTTC.

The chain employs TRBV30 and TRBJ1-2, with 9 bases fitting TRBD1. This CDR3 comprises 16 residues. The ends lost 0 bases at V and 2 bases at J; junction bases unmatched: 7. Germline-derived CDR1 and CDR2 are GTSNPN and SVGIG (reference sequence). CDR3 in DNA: TGTGCCTGGAGTGTGACCGGGACAGGGAAGAACTATGGCTACACCTTC. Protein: CAWSVTGTGKNYGYTF. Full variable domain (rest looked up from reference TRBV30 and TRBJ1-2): SQTIHQWPATLVQPVGSPLSLECTVEGTSNPNLYWYRQAAGRGLQLLFYSVGIGQISSEVPQNLSASRPQDRQFILSSKKLLLSDSGFYLCAWSVTGTGKNYGYTFGSGTRLTVV.

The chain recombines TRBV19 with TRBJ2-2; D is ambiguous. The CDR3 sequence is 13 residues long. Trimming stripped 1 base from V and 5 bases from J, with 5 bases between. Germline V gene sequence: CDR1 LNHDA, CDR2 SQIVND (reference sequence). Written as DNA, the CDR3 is TGTGCCAGTAGTATAGGCGGAACCGGGGAGCTGTTTTTT. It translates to CASSIGGTGELFF.

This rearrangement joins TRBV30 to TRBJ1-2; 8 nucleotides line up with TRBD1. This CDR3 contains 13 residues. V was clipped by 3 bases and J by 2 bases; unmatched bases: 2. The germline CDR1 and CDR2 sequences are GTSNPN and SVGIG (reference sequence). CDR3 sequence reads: CAWRTGGNYGYTF. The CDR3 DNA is TGTGCCTGGAGAACAGGGGGGAACTATGGCTACACCTTC.

The CDR3 nucleotides read TGTGCCAGCTCGGAAATAAGGGGGCCGAAAAACACCATATATTTT. The encoded protein is CASSEIRGPKNTIYF. The V gene is TRBV18, the J gene TRBJ1-3; TRBD1 agrees at 7 bases. Germline-derived CDR1 and CDR2 are KGHSH and LQKENI. The CDR3 covers 15 residues. After removal of 6 bases from V and 6 bases from J, the junction contained 11 bases not matched to a gene.

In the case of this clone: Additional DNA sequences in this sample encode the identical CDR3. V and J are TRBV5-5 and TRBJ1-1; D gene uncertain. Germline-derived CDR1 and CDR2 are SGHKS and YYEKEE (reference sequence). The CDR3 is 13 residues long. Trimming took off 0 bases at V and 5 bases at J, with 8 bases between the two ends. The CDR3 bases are TGTGCCAGCAGCTTGGGGGCAGGAACTGAAGCTTTCTTT. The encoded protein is CASSLGAGTEAFF.

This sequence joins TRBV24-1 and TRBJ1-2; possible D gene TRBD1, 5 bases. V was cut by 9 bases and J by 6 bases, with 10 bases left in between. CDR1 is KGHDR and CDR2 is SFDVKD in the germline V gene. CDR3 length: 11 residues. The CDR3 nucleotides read TGTGCCACCCCGGGGGTGGATGGCTACACCTTC. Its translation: CATPGVDGYTF.

The CDR3 is CASSLQGFGNTIYF. CDR3 coding DNA: TGTGCCAGCAGCCTCCAGGGATTCGGAAACACCATATATTTT. The V and J genes are TRBV4-2 and TRBJ1-3; TRBD1 is a possible D gene (5 bases). Germline CDR1 LGHNA, CDR2 YNFKEQ. The CDR3 is 14 residues long. Trimming took 4 bases from V and 4 from J, leaving 11 bases between them.

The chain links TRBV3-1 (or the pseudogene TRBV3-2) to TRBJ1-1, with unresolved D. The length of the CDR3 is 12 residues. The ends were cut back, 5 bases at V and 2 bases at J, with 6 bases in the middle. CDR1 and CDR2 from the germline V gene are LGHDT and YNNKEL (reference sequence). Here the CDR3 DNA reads TGTGCCAGCAGCTTCAGAAACACTGAAGCTTTCTTT. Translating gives CASSFRNTEAFF.